Following are 18 T cell receptor beta chains from one sample sequenced in a study of metastatic and nonmetastatic thyroid tumors. TCRdb re-analyzed the PCR reads through MiXCR. The table shows 15,000 to 20,000 clones, with 25% to 35% occurring only once. Patients were all untreated before their thyroid surgery. Sequencing input: tumor tissue. These receptors were taken from a male donor with papillary thyroid cancer or a benign thyroid nodule (not recorded which). Some clones in this sample may be carry-over from other donors' samples.

This clone was seen at least ten times. The chain combines TRBV5-5 with TRBJ1-2; D is perhaps TRBD1 (6 bases). The V end lost 2 bases, the J end lost 8 bases, and 13 bases lay between the germline ends. CDR1 is SGHKS and CDR2 is YYEKEE in the germline V gene (reference sequence). This CDR3 contains 13 residues. The CDR3, as DNA: TGTGCCAGCAGCTTTAACAGGGTTGAGGGCTACACCTTC. Its translation is CASSFNRVEGYTF.

Note on this clone: A read error may account for a junction end that differs from germline. The rearrangement uses TRBV11-2 and TRBJ1-1; unclear D gene. Germline-derived CDR1 and CDR2 are SGHAT and FQNNGV. The CDR3 loop spans 13 amino acids. CDR3: CASSSKENSEAFF. CDR3 DNA: TGTGCCAGCAGCTCTAAGGAGAACTCTGAGGCTTTCTTT. Looking up the rest from reference TRBV11-2 and TRBJ1-1 gives the full variable domain: EAGVAQSPRYKIIEKRQSVAFWCNPISGHATLYWYQQILGQGPKLLIQFQNNGVVDDSQLPKDRFSAERLKGVDSTLKIQPAKLEDSAVYLCASSSKENSEAFFGQGTRLTVV.

This clone was found many times. The chain employs TRBV3-1 and TRBJ2-1, with 10 bases identical to TRBD1. CDR1 is LGHDT, CDR2 YNNKEL, per germline (reference sequence). This CDR3 is built from 16 residues. Losses at the gene ends were 4 bases for V and 7 bases for J; bases not matched to a gene: 10. This CDR3 is CASSPGEGQGLNEQFF. DNA of the CDR3: TGTGCCAGCAGCCCCGGGGAGGGACAGGGGTTAAATGAGCAGTTCTTC.

This chain joins TRBV2 and TRBJ2-2, with D hard to call. The length of the CDR3 is 14 residues. Germline values: CDR1 SNHLY, CDR2 FYNNEI. Trimming took off 4 bases at V and 6 bases at J, with 12 bases between the two ends. CDR3 DNA sequence: TGTGCCAGCAGTGCTACTATGGCCCCCGGGGAGCTGTTTTTT. Its protein is CASSATMAPGELFF.

There are many counts of this clone. V gene TRBV5-4 combines with J gene TRBJ1-1; possible D gene TRBD1, 6 bases. Trimming shortened V by 4 bases and J by 0 bases, and 7 bases separated the two germline ends. Germline CDR1 SGHNT, CDR2 YYREEE (reference sequence). The length of the CDR3 is 13 residues. The CDR3 region is CASSQGLNTEAFF. The CDR3 DNA is TGTGCCAGCAGCCAGGGGCTGAACACTGAAGCTTTCTTT.

Ten or more counts support this clone. The rearrangement links TRBV5-1 to TRBJ2-5; 9 bases align to TRBD1. CDR3 length: 17 residues. With V trimmed by 4 bases and J by 2 bases, 12 bases remained unmatched. Looked up from germline, CDR1 is SGHRS and CDR2 is YFSETQ. The CDR3 sequence: CASSGFGGQGRQETQYF. The CDR3 DNA reads TGCGCCAGCAGCGGCTTCGGGGGACAGGGAAGGCAAGAGACCCAGTACTTC.

This clone was counted ten times or more. The chain carries TRBV25-1 and TRBJ1-1, with unresolved D. Germline V lookup: CDR1 MGHDK, CDR2 SYGVNS. The CDR3 sequence is 15 residues long. The V and J ends lost 2 bases and 0 bases respectively, with 10 bases between them. Here the CDR3 reads CASSEAGRMNTEAFF. The DNA for the CDR3 is TGTGCCAGCAGTGAAGCTGGACGGATGAACACTGAAGCTTTCTTT.

This clone turned up a few times. V gene TRBV12-3 or TRBV12-4 combines with J gene TRBJ2-2; D is tentatively TRBD1 or TRBD2 (6 bases each). V dropped 6 bases and J dropped 3 bases, with 8 bases sitting between them. This CDR3 spans 13 amino acids. The CDR3 nucleotides read TGTGCCAGCAGACGGGGGCACACCGGGGAGCTGTTTTTT. Translation gives CASRRGHTGELFF.

The J gene is TRBJ1-1, the V gene TRBV25-1, with 7 bases matching TRBD1. J lost 0 bases, V lost 3 bases, and 7 bases had no gene match. This CDR3 comprises 16 residues. CDR1 and CDR2 from the germline V gene are MGHDK and SYGVNS. CDR3: CASSDYRGSMNTEAFF. CDR3 sequence (DNA): TGTGCCAGCAGTGACTACAGGGGAAGTATGAACACTGAAGCTTTCTTT.

The table lists this clone with many counts. The CDR3 DNA sequence: TGCGCCAGCAGCCACTTGGGGGCCTACGAGCAGTACTTC. Its protein is CASSHLGAYEQYF. The chain employs TRBV4-1 and TRBJ2-7; D may match TRBD1 or TRBD2 (5 bases each). Trimming cost V 3 bases and J 2 bases, with 8 bases left between them. The CDR3 loop spans 13 amino acids. CDR1 and CDR2 (germline): MGHRA, YSYEKL.

This clone showed up just a few times. This may arise from a read error, as a much more abundant clone is one base away. The CDR3 here is CASSSTVNLRETQYF. CDR3 DNA: TGTGCCAGCAGCTCGACAGTGAATCTTAGAGAGACCCAGTACTTC. The rearrangement joins TRBV7-6 to TRBJ2-5, with D perhaps matching TRBD1 (5 bases). The germline V gene encodes CDR1 SGHVS and CDR2 FNYEAQ. The CDR3 contains 15 residues. The V end was cut by 4 bases, the J end by 4 bases, with 16 bases between.

In this sample, this clone turned up many times. The chain has TRBV7-6 and TRBJ2-2, with D possibly being TRBD2 (7 bases). Germline V gene sequence: CDR1 SGHVS, CDR2 FNYEAQ. V lost 5 bases, J lost 8 bases, and 15 bases lay in between. CDR3 size: 14 residues. CDR3: CASSERGGKGELFF. As DNA, the CDR3 is TGTGCCAGCAGCGAAAGGGGGGGCAAGGGGGAGCTGTTTTTT.

This clone was observed a handful of times. The chain employs TRBV6-1 and TRBJ2-1, with 7 nucleotides matching TRBD2. Germline V gives CDR1 MNHNS, CDR2 SASEGT. The CDR3 spans 15 residues. Unmatched junction bases numbered 16, after V lost 2 bases and J lost 15 bases. Written as DNA, the CDR3 is TGTGCCAGCAGTGAACGTGGGGCCCTAGCGGCAGATCTGTTCTTC. This translates into CASSERGALAADLFF.

Within the sample, this clone is medium-sized (0.01 to 0.1%). The J gene is TRBJ2-1, the V gene TRBV6-4; 8 positions agree with TRBD2. Germline CDR1 MRHNA, CDR2 SNTAGT. Unmatched junction bases numbered 3, after V lost 3 bases and J lost 5 bases. This CDR3 contains 14 residues. CDR3 region: CASSDGTSHNEQFF. Written as DNA, the CDR3 is TGTGCCAGCAGTGATGGGACTAGTCACAATGAGCAGTTCTTC.

On this clone itself: Relative to the germline gene, one junction end is altered; a read error may explain this. The gene calls are TRBV12-5 and TRBJ2-5, with 7 bases aligning to TRBD1. This CDR3 is 14 amino acids long. Per germline, CDR1 LGHNT and CDR2 FRNRAP. The CDR3 DNA reads as TGTGCTATTGGTTTGGTAAGGGGGCAAGAGACCCTGTACTTC. Translating it yields CAIGLVRGQETLYF.

The V and J genes are TRBV6-4 and TRBJ2-3; 13 bases fit TRBD2. V trimming: 6 bases; J trimming: 2 bases; junction bases outside the gene matches: 17. The CDR3 loop spans 20 amino acids. Per the germline V gene, CDR1 is MRHNA and CDR2 is SNTAGT. The CDR3 coding sequence is TGTGCCAGCAGGAGGACGGCCGGGACTAGCGGGGTAAAAATCACAGATACGCAGTATTTT. This codes for CASRRTAGTSGVKITDTQYF.

This clone has a single count. The V call is TRBV30, the J call TRBJ1-5, with D perhaps matching TRBD1 (5 bases). Trimming shortened V by 3 bases and J by 4 bases, and 10 bases separated the two germline ends. The CDR3 is made up of 13 amino acids. CDR1 is GTSNPN, CDR2 SVGIG, per germline (reference sequence). CDR3 DNA sequence: TGTGCCTGGAGAGAAGGGGAAAATCAGCCCCAGCATTTT. Translated, it gives CAWREGENQPQHF.

This chain joins TRBV30 and TRBJ1-2; no firm D call. Between the trimmed V and J ends, which lost 7 bases and 2 bases, there was a span of 17 bases. The CDR3 totals 14 residues. Germline V gives CDR1 GTSNPN, CDR2 SVGIG (reference sequence). Here the CDR3 reads CASTQYGSNYGYTF. The CDR3 DNA reads as TGTGCCTCGACTCAATACGGGAGCAACTATGGCTACACCTTC.